The clone carrying this TCR beta chain appeared many times. The V gene lost 6 bases and the J gene lost 5 bases, with 10 bases spanning the gap. This CDR3 comprises 11 residues. Germline lookup yields CDR1 DFQATT and CDR2 SNEGSKA (reference sequence). TCRdb re-called the 5' RACE reads with MiXCR, one entry per CDR3 protein. The sample lists approximately 36,000 distinct CDR3 sequences, about 14% occurring once. These data are taken from a study of neurological immune-mediated disorders. The sample taken for sequencing was PBMCs. This receptor was taken from a woman aged 50 to 65 with HTLV-1-associated myelopathy (HAM/TSP). The rearrangement joins TRBV20-1 to TRBJ2-5; tentative D call: TRBD1 (6 bases). The CDR3 bases are TGCAGTGCCACAAGGGGGGAGACCCAGTACTTC. Its protein product is CSATRGETQYF.